This T cell receptor beta chain was identified during a study of coeliac disease (dated by TCRdb to between 2021 and 2022). Broadly, across the study: Each coeliac patient was placed into one of three groups: newly diagnosed active disease, refractory coeliac disease type I, or disease controlled by a gluten-free diet. The study was aimed at characterising TR repertoires of small intestinal T cells in active, refractory type I and gluten-free-diet-treated coeliac disease. TRB sequencing worked for samples from about 28 subjects, and these included about 22 paired bulk unsorted intraepithelial and lamina propria cell samples. Of the 30 or so patients in the full study, roughly 22 had coeliac disease confirmed by serology and 8 were controls with non-small intestinal disorders. Because high-resolution HLA typing was not available, biased TRBV7-2 usage was queried as a proof of principle. Small intestinal lymphocyte fractions from coeliac and non-coeliac patients were analysed in the study using next-generation sequencing of rearranged TRB and TRG CDR3 regions. General conclusions and limits of the study: In the authors' view, the approach was unsuitable for unbiased detection of gliadin-specific T cells, since gliadin-specific T cells are scarce and rarely shared between patients. The separation of intraepithelial from lamina propria cells did not yield high-purity fractions, so cross-contamination between compartments was possible. Active coeliac intraepithelial and lamina propria samples had lower TRB and TRG repertoire clonality than controls, suggesting that diverse T cells were recruited. For the most part, TRB repertoires were private, with most amino acid sequences found in only one sample, and V-gene usage showed no significant difference across disease groups.

V gives up 7 bases and J gives up 5 bases, and the segment between their germline ends measures 20 bases. From cysteine to phenylalanine, the CDR3 is 15 amino acids long. Kept here is only the CDR3 DNA, which spans 45 bases and is read in frame from base 1. The germline V gene (reference sequence) gives CDR1 as MNHEY and CDR2 as SMNVEV. Aliquots of approximately 500,000 cells were frozen in DMSO/FBS in liquid nitrogen, and one aliquot per fraction was used for sequencing. Every one of the 30 patients in the study had endoscopy and a small intestinal biopsy. Intraepithelial cells were released from biopsies by stirring for one hour at 37 degrees C in RPMI containing EGTA, MgCl2 and 1% FBS. The Qiagen DNeasy blood extraction kit was used to extract genomic DNA from the frozen unsorted cell fractions. The library was prepared using the immunoSEQ multiplex PCR assay. The TR loci underwent multiplexed PCR amplification, with J gene segments targeted by reverse primers and V gene segments targeted by forward primers. The Illumina HiSeq System was used to sequence the amplified CDR3 regions. Per the source publication's procedure: To strip out PCR and sequencing errors and collapse the data into unique sequences, a nearest-neighbour algorithm merged closely related reads. Repertoires were summarised by clonality and by T cell density, defined as TR molecules per amount of genomic DNA input. Public TRs were defined as CDR3 amino acid sequences in at least 80% of unsorted samples, then tested for differential abundance between coeliac and control samples. Differences in clonality and density between disease groups were tested by Kruskal-Wallis tests, followed by Dunn post-tests. Here the immuneACCESS table is served through TCRdb, limited to in-frame sequences with V and J called. Missing clones are a known gap in these copies; in checked studies unresolved V genes cover under half, and the rest lacks a known reason. That table furnishes V, J and clone size, whereas the DNA furnished D and trimming. In this sample the table shows about 4,100 clones, about 70% of which occur a single time. The ten largest clones represent approximately 14% of the sample.

This clone was observed once. It has no known antigen specificity. Base qualities were left out, and no much larger clone turns up one base away. The rearrangement combines TRBV27 with TRBJ1-1; a tentative D match to TRBD1 spans 6 bases. Specimen: intraepithelial lymphocytes from the gut. Taken with the paper, the label for cell subset or site translates to: intraepithelial cell (IEC) fraction of small intestinal biopsy. The clonotype originates from a woman between 18 and 29 years old with active celiac disease. The sequenced DNA: TGTGCCAGCAAAGTAGGGACATACGAATATACTGAAGCTTTCTTT. It translates as CASKVGTYEYTEAFF.